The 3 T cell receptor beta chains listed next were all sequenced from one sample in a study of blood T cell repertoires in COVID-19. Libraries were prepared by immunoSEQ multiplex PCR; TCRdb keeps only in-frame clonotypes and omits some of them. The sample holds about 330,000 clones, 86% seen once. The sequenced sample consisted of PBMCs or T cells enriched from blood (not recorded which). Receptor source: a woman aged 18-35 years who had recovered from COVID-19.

For the CDR3, the DNA is TGTGCCAGCAGCTCCGGACTAGCGGGGGGGCGAGAGACCCAGTACTTC. This codes for CASSSGLAGGRETQYF. This rearrangement joins TRBV11-2 to TRBJ2-5; 15 nucleotides line up with TRBD2. Germline V gene sequence: CDR1 SGHAT, CDR2 FQNNGV. V was clipped by 4 bases and J by 4 bases; unmatched bases: 4. The CDR3 spans 16 residues.

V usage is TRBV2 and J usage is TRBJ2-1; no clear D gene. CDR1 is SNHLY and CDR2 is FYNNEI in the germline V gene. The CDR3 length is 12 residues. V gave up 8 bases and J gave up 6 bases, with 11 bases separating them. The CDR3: CASRRSVNEQFF. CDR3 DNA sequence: TGTGCCAGCCGAAGATCGGTCAATGAGCAGTTCTTC.

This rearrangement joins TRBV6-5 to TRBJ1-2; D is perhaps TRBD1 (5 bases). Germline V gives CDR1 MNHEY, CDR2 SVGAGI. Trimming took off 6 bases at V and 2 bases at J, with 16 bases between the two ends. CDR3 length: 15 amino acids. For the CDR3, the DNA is TGTGCCAGCAGCCCCCAGGGAGGGGCAAACTATGGCTACACCTTC. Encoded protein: CASSPQGGANYGYTF.